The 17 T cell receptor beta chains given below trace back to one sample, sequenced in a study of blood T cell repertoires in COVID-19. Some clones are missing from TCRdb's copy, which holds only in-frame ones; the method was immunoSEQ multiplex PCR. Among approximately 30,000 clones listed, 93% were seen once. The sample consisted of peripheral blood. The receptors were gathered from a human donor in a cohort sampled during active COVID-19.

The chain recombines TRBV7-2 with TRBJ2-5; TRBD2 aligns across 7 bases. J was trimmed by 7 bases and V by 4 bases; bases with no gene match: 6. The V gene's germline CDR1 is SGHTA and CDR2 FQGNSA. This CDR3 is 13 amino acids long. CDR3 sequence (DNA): TGTGCCAGCAGCTCCCGGACTAGTTCGACCCAGTACTTC. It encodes CASSSRTSSTQYF.

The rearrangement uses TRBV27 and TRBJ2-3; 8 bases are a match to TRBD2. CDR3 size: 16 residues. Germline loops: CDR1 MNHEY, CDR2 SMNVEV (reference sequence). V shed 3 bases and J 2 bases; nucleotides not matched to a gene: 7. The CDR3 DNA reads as TGTGCCAGCAGTTTCTCCAGCGGGAGAGCCACAGATACGCAGTATTTT. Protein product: CASSFSSGRATDTQYF.

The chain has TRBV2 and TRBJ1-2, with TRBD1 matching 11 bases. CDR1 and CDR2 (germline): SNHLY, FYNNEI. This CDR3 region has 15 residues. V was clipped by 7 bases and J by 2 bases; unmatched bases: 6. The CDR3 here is CASINRDRGNYGYTF. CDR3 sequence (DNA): TGTGCCAGCATCAACCGGGACAGGGGGAACTATGGCTACACCTTC.

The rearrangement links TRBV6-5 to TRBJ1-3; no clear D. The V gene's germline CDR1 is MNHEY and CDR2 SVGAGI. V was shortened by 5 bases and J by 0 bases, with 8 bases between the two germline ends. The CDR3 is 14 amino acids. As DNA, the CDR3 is TGTGCCAGCAGTCCTTGGAGCTCTGGAAACACCATATATTTT. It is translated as CASSPWSSGNTIYF.

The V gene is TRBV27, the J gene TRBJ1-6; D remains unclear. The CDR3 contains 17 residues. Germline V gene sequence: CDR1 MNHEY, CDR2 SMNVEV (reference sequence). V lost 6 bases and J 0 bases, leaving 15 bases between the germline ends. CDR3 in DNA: TGTGCCAGCAGATCGGGGTCTACCGGCTCCTATAATTCACCCCTCCACTTT. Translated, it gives CASRSGSTGSYNSPLHF.

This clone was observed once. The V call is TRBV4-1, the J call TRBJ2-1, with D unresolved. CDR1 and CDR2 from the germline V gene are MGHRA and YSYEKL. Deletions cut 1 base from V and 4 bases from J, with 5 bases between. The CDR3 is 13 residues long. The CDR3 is CASSQAGYNEQFF. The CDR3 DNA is TGCGCCAGCAGCCAAGCAGGTTACAATGAGCAGTTCTTC.

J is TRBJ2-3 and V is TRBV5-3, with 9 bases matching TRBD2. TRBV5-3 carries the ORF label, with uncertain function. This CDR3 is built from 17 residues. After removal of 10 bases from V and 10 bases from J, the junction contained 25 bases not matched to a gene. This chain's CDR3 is CARGALAGRSGLSAQYF. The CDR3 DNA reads TGTGCCCGGGGCGCGCTAGCGGGGCGTTCAGGGCTTTCGGCGCAGTATTTT.

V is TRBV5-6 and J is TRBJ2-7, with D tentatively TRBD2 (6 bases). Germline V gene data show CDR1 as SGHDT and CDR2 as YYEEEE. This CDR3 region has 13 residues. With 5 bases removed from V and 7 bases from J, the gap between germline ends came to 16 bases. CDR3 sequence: CASSRVGGVEQYF. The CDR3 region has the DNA TGTGCCAGCAGTAGGGTCGGGGGTGTTGAGCAGTACTTC.

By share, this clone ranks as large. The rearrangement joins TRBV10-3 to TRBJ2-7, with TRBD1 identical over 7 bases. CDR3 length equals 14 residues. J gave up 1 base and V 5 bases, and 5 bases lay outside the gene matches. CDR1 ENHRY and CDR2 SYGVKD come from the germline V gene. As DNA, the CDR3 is TGTGCCATCAGTCACGGACAGGAGTCCTACGAGCAGTACTTC. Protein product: CAISHGQESYEQYF.

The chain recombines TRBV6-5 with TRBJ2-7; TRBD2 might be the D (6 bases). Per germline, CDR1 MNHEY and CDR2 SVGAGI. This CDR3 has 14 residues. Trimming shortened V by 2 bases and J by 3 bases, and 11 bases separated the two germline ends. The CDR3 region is CASSYVGGNYEQYF. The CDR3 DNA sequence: TGTGCCAGCAGTTACGTCGGGGGAAACTACGAGCAGTACTTC.

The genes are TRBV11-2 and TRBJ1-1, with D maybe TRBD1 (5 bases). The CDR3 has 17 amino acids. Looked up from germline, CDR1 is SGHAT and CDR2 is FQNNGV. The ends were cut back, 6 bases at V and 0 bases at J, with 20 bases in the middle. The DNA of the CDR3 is TGTGCCAGCAGGGTGACAGACACTATACTCATGAACACTGAAGCTTTCTTT. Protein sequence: CASRVTDTILMNTEAFF.

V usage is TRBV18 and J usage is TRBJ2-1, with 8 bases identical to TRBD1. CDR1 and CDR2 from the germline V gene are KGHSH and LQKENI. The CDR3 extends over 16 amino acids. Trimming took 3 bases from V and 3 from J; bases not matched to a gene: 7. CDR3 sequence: CASSPVSGGDYNEQFF. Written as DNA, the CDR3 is TGTGCCAGCTCACCGGTCTCAGGGGGCGACTACAATGAGCAGTTCTTC.

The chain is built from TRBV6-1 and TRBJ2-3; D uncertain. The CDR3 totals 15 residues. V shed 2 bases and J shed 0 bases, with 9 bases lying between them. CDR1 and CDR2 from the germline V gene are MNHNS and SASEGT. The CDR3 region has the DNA TGTGCCAGCAGTGAACCCGGGTCTAGCACAGATACGCAGTATTTT. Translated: CASSEPGSSTDTQYF.

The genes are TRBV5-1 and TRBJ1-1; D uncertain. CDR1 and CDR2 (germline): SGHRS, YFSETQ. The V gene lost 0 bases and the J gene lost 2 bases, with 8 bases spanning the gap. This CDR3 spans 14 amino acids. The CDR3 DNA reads TGCGCCAGCAGCTTGGCCCGTGTAAACACTGAAGCTTTCTTT. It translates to CASSLARVNTEAFF.

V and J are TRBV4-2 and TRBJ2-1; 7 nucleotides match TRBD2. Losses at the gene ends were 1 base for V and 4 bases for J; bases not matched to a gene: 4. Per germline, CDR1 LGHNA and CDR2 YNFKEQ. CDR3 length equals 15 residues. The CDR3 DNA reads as TGTGCCAGCAGCCAAGTGTCTAGCGGTTACAATGAGCAGTTCTTC. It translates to CASSQVSSGYNEQFF.

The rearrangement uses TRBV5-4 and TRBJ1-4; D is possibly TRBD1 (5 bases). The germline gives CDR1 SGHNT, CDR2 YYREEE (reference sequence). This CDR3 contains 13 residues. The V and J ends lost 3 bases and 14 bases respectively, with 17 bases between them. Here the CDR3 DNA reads TGTGCCAGCAGCTCCCACAACGAGGGACTTCTGTTTTTT. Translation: CASSSHNEGLLFF.

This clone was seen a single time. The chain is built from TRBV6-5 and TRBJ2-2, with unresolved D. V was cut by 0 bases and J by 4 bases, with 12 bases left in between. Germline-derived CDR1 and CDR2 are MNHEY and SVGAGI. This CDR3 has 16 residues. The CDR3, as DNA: TGTGCCAGCAGTTACTCTCGGTACCCACGCACCGGGGAGCTGTTTTTT. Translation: CASSYSRYPRTGELFF.